This T cell receptor beta chain was observed in a study of T cells in Graves' hyperthyroidism and ophthalmopathy. Whole-study results and caveats: Most thyroid clonotypes expanded above 0.001 were also detected in blood. Ophthalmopathy was predicted by the model a median of around 5.9 months ahead of onset. By a 13 V-J model, ophthalmopathy was set apart from stable hyperthyroidism.

RNA transcripts gave rise to amplified TCR beta CDR3 regions. First-round RT-PCR targeting the TCR CDR3 was performed with the HTBI primer set. MiXCR, applied by TCRdb to the multiplex PCR reads, yields one record per CDR3 protein. The sample has some 420,000 distinct CDR3 sequences, approximately 13% seen once; the top ten hold 5% to 6%. About this clonotype itself: Its target is not known.

CDR1 SGHAT and CDR2 FQNNGV come from the germline V gene. The ends lost 9 bases at V and 4 bases at J; junction bases unmatched: 6. The CDR3 runs to 13 residues. The TCR sequence derives from a woman younger than 30 with Graves' hyperthyroidism. V and J are TRBV11-2 and TRBJ2-1, with 7 bases lining up with TRBD1. Material: blood. This CDR3 reads CASTGALYNEQFF. The CDR3 region has the DNA TGTGCCAGTACAGGGGCGCTATACAATGAGCAGTTCTTC. Full variable domain (remainder filled in from reference TRBV11-2 and TRBJ2-1): EAGVAQSPRYKIIEKRQSVAFWCNPISGHATLYWYQQILGQGPKLLIQFQNNGVVDDSQLPKDRFSAERLKGVDSTLKIQPAKLEDSAVYLCASTGALYNEQFFGPGTRLTVL.